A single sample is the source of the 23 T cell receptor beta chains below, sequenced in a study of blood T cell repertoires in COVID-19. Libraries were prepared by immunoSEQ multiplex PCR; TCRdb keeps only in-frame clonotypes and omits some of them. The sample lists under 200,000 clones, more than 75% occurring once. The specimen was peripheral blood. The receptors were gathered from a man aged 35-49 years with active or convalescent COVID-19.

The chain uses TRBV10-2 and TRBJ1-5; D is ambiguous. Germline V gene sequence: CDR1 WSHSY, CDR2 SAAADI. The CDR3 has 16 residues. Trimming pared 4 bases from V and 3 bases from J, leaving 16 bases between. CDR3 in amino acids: CASSAQVTQYNQPQHF. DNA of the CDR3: TGCGCCAGCAGTGCCCAGGTCACCCAGTACAATCAGCCCCAGCATTTT.

The CDR3 sequence: CTSSQDSPREEDTQYF. CDR3 nucleotide sequence: TGCACCAGCAGCCAAGATTCCCCACGGGAGGAAGATACGCAGTATTTT. V usage is TRBV1 and J usage is TRBJ2-3; the table's D call TRBD2 went unverified against the DNA. TRBV1 is listed as a pseudogene. The CDR3 contains 16 residues.

The CDR3 DNA sequence: TGTGCCAGCAGCCCTGGACAGGGGTCGGGGCTGACTGAAGCTTTCTTT. Protein product: CASSPGQGSGLTEAFF. The rearrangement links TRBV11-1 to TRBJ1-1; 9 nucleotides agree with TRBD1. CDR1 is SGHAT and CDR2 is FQDESV in the germline V gene (reference sequence). Trimming removed 5 bases from V and 5 bases from J; junction bases left unmatched: 12. This CDR3 comprises 16 residues.

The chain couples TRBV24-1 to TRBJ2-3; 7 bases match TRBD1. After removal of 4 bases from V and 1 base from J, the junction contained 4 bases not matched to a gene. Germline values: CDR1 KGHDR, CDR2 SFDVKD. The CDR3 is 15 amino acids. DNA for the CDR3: TGTGCCACCAGTGACAGACAGGGCGGCACAGATACGCAGTATTTT. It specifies CATSDRQGGTDTQYF.

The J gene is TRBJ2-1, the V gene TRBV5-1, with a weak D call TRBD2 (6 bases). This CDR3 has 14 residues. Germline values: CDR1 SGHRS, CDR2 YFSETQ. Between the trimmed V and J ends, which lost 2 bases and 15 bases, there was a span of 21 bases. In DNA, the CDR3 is TGCGCCAGCAGCTTTTACGGAGGGTCTCAAATATCGTTCTTC. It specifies CASSFYGGSQISFF.

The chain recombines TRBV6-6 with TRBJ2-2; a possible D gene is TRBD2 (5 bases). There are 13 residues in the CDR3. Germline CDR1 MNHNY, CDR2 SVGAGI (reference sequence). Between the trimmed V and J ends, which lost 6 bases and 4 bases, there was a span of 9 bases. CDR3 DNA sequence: TGTGCCAGCAGCGCGGGTGTCACCGGGGAGCTGTTTTTT. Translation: CASSAGVTGELFF.

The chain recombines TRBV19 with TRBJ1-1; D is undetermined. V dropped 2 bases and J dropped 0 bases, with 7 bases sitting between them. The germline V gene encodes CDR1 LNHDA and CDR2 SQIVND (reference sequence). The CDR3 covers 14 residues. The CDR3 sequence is CASSISSMNTEAFF. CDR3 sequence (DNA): TGTGCCAGTAGTATATCAAGCATGAACACTGAAGCTTTCTTT.

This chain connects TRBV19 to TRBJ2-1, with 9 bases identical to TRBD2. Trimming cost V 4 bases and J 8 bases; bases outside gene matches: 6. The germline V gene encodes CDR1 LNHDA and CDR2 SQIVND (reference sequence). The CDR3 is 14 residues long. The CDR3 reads CASSTASGIDEQFF. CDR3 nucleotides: TGTGCCAGTAGTACGGCTAGCGGGATCGATGAGCAGTTCTTC.

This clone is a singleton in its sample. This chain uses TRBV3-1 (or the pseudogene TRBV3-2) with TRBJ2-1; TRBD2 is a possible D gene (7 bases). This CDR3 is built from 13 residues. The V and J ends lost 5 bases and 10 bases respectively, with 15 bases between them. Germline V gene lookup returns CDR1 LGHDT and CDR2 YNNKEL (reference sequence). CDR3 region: CASSLGAGDEQFF. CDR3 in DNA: TGTGCCAGCAGCTTGGGGGCGGGGGACGAGCAGTTCTTC.

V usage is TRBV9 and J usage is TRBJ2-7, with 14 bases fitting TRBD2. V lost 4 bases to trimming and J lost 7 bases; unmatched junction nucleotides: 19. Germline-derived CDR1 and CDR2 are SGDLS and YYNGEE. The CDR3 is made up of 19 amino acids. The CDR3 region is CASSTLNPGLAGVPEEQYF. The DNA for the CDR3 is TGTGCCAGCAGCACCCTCAACCCGGGACTAGCGGGAGTACCGGAGGAGCAGTACTTC.

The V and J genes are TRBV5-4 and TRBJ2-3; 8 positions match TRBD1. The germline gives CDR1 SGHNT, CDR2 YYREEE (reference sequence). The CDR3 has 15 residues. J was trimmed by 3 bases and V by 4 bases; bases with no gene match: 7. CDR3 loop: CASSVDRGRTDTQYF. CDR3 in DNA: TGTGCCAGCAGCGTCGACAGGGGAAGGACAGATACGCAGTATTTT.

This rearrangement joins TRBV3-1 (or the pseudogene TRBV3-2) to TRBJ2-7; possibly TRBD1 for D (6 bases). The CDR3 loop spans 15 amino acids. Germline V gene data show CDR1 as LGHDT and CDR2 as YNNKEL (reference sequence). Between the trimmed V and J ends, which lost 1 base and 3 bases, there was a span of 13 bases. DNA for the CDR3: TGTGCCAGCAGCCAAGTAGGGACACGCTTCTACGAGCAGTACTTC. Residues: CASSQVGTRFYEQYF.

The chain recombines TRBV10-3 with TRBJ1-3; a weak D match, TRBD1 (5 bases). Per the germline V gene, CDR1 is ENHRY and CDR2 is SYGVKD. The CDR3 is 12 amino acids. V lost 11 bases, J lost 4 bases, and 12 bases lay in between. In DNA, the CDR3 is TGTGCCGCACAGGTTTCAGGAAACACCATATATTTT. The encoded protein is CAAQVSGNTIYF.

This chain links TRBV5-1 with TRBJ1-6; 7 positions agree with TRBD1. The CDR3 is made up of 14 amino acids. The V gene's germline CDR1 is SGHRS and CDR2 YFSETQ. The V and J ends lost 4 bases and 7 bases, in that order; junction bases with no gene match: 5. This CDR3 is CASSVGQTNSPLHF. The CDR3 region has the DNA TGCGCCAGCAGCGTGGGACAGACGAATTCACCCCTCCACTTT.

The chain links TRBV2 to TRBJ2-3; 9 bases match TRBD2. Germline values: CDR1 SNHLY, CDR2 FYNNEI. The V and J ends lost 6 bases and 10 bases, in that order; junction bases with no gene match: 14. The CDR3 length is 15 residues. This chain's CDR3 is CASRVYGLAKGAQYF. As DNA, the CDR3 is TGTGCCAGCAGAGTTTATGGACTAGCGAAGGGGGCGCAGTATTTT.

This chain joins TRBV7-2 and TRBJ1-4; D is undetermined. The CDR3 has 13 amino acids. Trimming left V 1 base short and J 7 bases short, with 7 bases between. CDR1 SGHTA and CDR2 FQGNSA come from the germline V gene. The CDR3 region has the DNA TGTGCCAGCAGCTTAGGCCGGGGTGAAAAACTGTTTTTT. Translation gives CASSLGRGEKLFF.

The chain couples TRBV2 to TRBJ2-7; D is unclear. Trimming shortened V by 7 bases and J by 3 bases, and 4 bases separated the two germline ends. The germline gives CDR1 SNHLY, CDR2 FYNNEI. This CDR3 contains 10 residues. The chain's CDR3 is CASILYEQYF. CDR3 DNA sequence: TGTGCCAGCATACTCTACGAGCAGTACTTC.

The CDR3 region has the DNA TGCGCCAGCAGCTTCACAGGTATGAACACTGAAGCTTTCTTT. Its protein is CASSFTGMNTEAFF. The chain couples TRBV5-1 to TRBJ1-1; possibly TRBD1 for D (5 bases). Deletions cut 2 bases from V and 0 bases from J, with 8 bases between. The CDR3 totals 14 residues. The germline V gene has CDR1 SGHRS and CDR2 YFSETQ.

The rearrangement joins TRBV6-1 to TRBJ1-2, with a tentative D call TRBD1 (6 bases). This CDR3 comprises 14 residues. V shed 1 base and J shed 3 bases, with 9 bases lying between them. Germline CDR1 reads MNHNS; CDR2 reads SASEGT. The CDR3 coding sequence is TGTGCCAGCAGTGAAGGCCCAGGGGACTATGGCTACACCTTC. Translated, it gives CASSEGPGDYGYTF.

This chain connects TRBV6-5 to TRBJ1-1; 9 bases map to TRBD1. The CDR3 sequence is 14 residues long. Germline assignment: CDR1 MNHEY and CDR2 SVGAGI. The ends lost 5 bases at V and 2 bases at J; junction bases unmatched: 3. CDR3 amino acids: CASSRTGVNTEAFF. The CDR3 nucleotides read TGTGCCAGCAGTCGGACAGGGGTTAACACTGAAGCTTTCTTT.

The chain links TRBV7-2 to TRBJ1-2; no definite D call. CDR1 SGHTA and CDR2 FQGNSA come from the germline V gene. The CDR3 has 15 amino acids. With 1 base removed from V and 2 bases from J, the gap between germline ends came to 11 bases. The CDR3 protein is CASSLVGRRNYGYTF. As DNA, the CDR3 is TGTGCCAGCAGCTTAGTCGGACGGAGGAACTATGGCTACACCTTC.

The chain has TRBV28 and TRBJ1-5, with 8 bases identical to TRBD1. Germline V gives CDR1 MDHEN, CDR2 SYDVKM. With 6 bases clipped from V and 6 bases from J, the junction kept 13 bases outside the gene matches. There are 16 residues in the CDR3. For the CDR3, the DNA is TGTGCCAGCAGGTCGACCGGGACAGGTTACAGTCAGCCCCAGCATTTT. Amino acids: CASRSTGTGYSQPQHF.

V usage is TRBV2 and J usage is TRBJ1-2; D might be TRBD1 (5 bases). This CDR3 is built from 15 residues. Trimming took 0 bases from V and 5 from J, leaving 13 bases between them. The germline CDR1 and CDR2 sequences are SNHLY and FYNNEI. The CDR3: CASSEARGSSYGYTF. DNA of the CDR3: TGTGCCAGCAGTGAAGCGCGGGGGTCCTCTTATGGCTACACCTTC.